This T cell receptor beta chain was profiled in a study of blood T cell repertoires in COVID-19. Study at large: There were acute and convalescent COVID-19 samples, and they came from the United States, Italy and Spain. The analysed material was cDNA or gDNA that came from T cells, B-cell-depleted T cells, or PBMCs.

Germline values: CDR1 SGDLS, CDR2 YYNGEE. The CDR3 runs 15 residues. V lost 3 bases and J lost 10; bases outside the gene matches: 10. As originally analysed: Reference gene primer amplification in the assay estimated nucleated cell counts. Generated by immunoSEQ multiplex PCR, the TCRdb table keeps only in-frame clones and is missing some. Clone size and V and J calls were adopted from that table, with D and trimming inferred from the DNA. Here the sample spans about 150,000 clones, about 85% being singletons. The sequenced sample consisted of peripheral blood. The V gene is TRBV9, the J gene TRBJ1-6; 7 nucleotides line up with TRBD1. The receptor comes from a man in his fifties or sixties with COVID-19, enrolled during active disease. The CDR3 bases are TGTGCCAGCAGCGCCCAGACAGGGATAAGGTCACCCCTCCACTTT. The encoded protein is CASSAQTGIRSPLHF. The variable domain in full, with the rest retrieved from reference TRBV9 and TRBJ1-6, is DSGVTQTPKHLITATGQRVTLRCSPRSGDLSVYWYQQSLDQGLQFLIQYYNGEERAKGNILERFSAQQFPDLHSELNLSSLELGDSALYFCASSAQTGIRSPLHFGNGTRLTVT.